This section outlines one T cell receptor (beta chain) sequence together with its context. The same CDR3 can be traced to other DNA sequences in this sample. In the authors' workflow: Filtering differed since immunoSEQ provided only junctions, with no quality scores. Sequencing used immunoSEQ multiplex PCR; TCRdb keeps in-frame clones, though not all of them. V, J and clone size are those of that table, while D and trimming were read from the DNA. Counted here are a few million clones, more than 85% occurring once; the ten biggest clones make up about 0.41%. This record comes from a study of shared clonotypes between healthy human individuals. Study overall: In total, the donors were a couple of women and a few men aged 18 to 49.

Free of recent acute infections or vaccinations, the donors were healthy HIV-negative adults. This CDR3 is 14 amino acids long. Trimming left V 3 bases short and J 2 bases short, with 9 bases between. Germline V lookup: CDR1 SGHNT, CDR2 YENEEA. This TCR came from a young man in good health. Some clones in this sample may be carry-over from other donors' samples. The chain joins TRBV11-3 to TRBJ2-3, with a weak D call TRBD2 (6 bases). Sequencing was done on a sample of naive CD4+ T cells from PBMCs. As to subset: CD45RA+ positively selected. CDR3 DNA sequence: TGTGCCAGCAGCTTGGGGGGACTCACAGATACGCAGTATTTT. Its protein product is CASSLGGLTDTQYF.